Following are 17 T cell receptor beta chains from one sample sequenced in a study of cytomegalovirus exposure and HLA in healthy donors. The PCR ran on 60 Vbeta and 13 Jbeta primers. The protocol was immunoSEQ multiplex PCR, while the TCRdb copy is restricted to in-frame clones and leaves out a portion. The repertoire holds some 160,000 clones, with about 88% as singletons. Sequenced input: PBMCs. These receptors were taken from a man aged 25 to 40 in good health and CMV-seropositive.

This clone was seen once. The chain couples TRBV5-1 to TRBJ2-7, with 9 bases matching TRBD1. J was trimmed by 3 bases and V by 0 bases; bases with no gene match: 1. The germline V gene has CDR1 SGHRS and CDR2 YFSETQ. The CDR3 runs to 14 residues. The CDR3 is CASSLGTGVYEQYV. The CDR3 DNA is TGCGCCAGCAGCTTGGGGACAGGGGTCTACGAGCAGTACGTC.

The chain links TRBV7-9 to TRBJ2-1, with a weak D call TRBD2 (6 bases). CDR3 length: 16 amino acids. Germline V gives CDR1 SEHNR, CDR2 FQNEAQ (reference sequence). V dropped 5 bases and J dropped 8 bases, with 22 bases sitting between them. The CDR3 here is CASSLLGGGIFDEQFF. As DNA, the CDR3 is TGTGCCAGCAGCCTCCTCGGTGGCGGGATATTCGATGAGCAGTTCTTC.

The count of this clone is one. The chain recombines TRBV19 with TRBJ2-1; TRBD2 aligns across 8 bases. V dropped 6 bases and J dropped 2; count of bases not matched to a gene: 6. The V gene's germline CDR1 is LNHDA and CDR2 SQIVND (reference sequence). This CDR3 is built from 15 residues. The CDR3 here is CASSEAGVTYNEQFF. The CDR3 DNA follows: TGTGCCAGTAGCGAAGCGGGAGTAACCTACAATGAGCAGTTCTTC.

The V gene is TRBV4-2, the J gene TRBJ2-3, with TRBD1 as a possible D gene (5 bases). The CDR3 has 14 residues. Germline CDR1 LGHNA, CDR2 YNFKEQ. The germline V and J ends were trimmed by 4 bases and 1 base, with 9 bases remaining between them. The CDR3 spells CASSPQGGTDTQYF. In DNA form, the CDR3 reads TGTGCCAGCAGCCCCCAGGGTGGCACAGATACGCAGTATTTT.

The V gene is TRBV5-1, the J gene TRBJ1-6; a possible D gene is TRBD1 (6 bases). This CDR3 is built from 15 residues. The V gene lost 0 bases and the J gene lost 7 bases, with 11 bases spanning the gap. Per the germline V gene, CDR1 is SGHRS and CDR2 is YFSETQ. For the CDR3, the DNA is TGCGCCAGCAGCTTGGCCGACAGGCTAAATTCACCCCTCCACTTT. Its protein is CASSLADRLNSPLHF.

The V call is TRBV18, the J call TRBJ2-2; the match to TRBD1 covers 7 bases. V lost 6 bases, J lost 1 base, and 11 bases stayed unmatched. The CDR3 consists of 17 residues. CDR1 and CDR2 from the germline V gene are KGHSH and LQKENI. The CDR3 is CASSPLPTGLNTGELFF. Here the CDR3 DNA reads TGTGCCAGCTCTCCCCTCCCGACAGGGCTGAACACCGGGGAGCTGTTTTTT.

CDR3 protein: CASSLHPSSGISRETQYF. The CDR3, as DNA: TGTGCCAGCAGCCTTCACCCCTCTAGCGGGATAAGCAGAGAGACCCAGTACTTC. This rearrangement joins TRBV5-4 to TRBJ2-5, with TRBD2 matching 9 bases. The germline CDR1 and CDR2 sequences are SGHNT and YYREEE (reference sequence). The CDR3 contains 18 residues. V lost 4 bases, J lost 4 bases, and 17 bases stayed unmatched.

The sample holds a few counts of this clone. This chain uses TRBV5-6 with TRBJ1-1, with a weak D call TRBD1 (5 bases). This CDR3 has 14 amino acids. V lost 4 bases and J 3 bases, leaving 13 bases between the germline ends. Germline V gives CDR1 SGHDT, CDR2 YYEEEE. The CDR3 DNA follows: TGTGCCAGCAGCCCCGGGGGATTCGACACTGAAGCTTTCTTT. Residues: CASSPGGFDTEAFF.

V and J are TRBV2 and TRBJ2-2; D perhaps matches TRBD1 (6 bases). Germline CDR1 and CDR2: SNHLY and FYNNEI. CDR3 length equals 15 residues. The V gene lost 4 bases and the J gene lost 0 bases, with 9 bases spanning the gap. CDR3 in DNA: TGTGCCAGCAGTGTCTGGGACACGAACACCGGGGAGCTGTTTTTT. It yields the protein CASSVWDTNTGELFF.

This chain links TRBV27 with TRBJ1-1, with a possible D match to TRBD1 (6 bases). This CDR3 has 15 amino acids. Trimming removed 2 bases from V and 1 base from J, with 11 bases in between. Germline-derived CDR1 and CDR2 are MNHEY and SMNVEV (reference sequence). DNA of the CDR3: TGTGCCAGCAGTTTAGACCTCAGGGGGAACACTGAAGCTTTCTTT. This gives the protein CASSLDLRGNTEAFF.

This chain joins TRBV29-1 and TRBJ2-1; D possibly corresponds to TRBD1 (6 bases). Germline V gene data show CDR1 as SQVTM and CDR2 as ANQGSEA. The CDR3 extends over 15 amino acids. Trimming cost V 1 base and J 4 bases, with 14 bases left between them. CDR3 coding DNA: TGCAGCGTTGAAGCGGGGCAGGGGCTATACAATGAGCAGTTCTTC. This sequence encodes CSVEAGQGLYNEQFF.

CDR3 DNA: TGCGCCAGCAGTCCGGACTTGAACACCGGGGAGCTGTTTTTT. It yields the protein CASSPDLNTGELFF. The chain recombines TRBV5-1 with TRBJ2-2; D is possibly TRBD2 (5 bases). V was cut by 5 bases and J by 1 base, with 9 bases left in between. Looked up from germline, CDR1 is SGHRS and CDR2 is YFSETQ. The CDR3 runs 14 residues. The entire variable domain, with the rest obtained from reference TRBV5-1 and TRBJ2-2, is as follows: KAGVTQTPRYLIKTRGQQVTLSCSPISGHRSVSWYQQTPGQGLQFLFEYFSETQRNKGNFPGRFSGRQFSNSRSEMNVSTLELGDSALYLCASSPDLNTGELFFGEGSRLTVL.

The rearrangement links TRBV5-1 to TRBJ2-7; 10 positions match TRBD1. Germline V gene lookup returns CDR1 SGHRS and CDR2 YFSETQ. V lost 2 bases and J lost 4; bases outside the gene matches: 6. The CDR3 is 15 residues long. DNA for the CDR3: TGCGCCAGCAGCTTTCGGGACAGGGGTGGTTACGAGCAGTACTTC. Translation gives CASSFRDRGGYEQYF. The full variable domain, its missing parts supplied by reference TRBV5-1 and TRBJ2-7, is KAGVTQTPRYLIKTRGQQVTLSCSPISGHRSVSWYQQTPGQGLQFLFEYFSETQRNKGNFPGRFSGRQFSNSRSEMNVSTLELGDSALYLCASSFRDRGGYEQYFGPGTRLTVT.

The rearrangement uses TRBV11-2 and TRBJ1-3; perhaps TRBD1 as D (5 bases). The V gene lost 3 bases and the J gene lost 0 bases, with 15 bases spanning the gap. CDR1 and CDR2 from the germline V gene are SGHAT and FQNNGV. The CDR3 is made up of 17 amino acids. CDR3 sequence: CASSFLNGGSSGNTIYF. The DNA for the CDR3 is TGTGCCAGCAGCTTCTTAAACGGGGGGAGCTCTGGAAACACCATATATTTT.

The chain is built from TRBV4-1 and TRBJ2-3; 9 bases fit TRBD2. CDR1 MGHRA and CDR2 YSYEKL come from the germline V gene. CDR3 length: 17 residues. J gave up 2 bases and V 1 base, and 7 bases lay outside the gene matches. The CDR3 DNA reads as TGCGCCAGCAGCCAAGGGGGGACTAGCCGAAACACAGATACGCAGTATTTT. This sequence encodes CASSQGGTSRNTDTQYF.

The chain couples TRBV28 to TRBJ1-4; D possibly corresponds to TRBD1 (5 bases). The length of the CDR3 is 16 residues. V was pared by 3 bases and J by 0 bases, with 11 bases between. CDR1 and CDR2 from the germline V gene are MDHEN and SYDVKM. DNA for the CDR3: TGTGCCAGCAGTTTCTTGGACATTACAACTAATGAAAAACTGTTTTTT. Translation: CASSFLDITTNEKLFF.

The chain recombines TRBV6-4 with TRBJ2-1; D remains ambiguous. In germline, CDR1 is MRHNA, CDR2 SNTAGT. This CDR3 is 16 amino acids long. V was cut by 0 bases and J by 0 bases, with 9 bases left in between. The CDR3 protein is CASSDSPASSYNEQFF. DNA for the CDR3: TGTGCCAGCAGTGACTCTCCAGCTAGCTCCTACAATGAGCAGTTCTTC.